This TCR beta chain comes out of a study of blood T cell repertoires in COVID-19. This clone appeared once. The CDR3 is made up of 13 amino acids. V was shortened by 3 bases and J by 3 bases, with 6 bases between the two germline ends. In germline, CDR1 is MNHNS, CDR2 SASEGT. Sequencing used immunoSEQ multiplex PCR; TCRdb keeps in-frame clones, though not all of them. Of 180,000 or so clones listed, roughly 84% are singletons. This sequence was found in a man aged 60 to 69 who had recovered from COVID-19. Sequencing was carried out using peripheral blood. The V and J genes are TRBV6-1 and TRBJ1-5, with D hard to call. This CDR3 reads CASSDTYNQPQHF. DNA of the CDR3: TGTGCCAGCAGTGACACATACAATCAGCCCCAGCATTTT.